This T cell receptor beta chain was recorded in a study of technical replicates of blood from several donors. The CDR3 covers 12 residues. V shed 8 bases and J 2 bases; nucleotides not matched to a gene: 3. The germline V gene encodes CDR1 SGHRS and CDR2 YFSETQ. Assay: immunoSEQ multiplex PCR; the TCRdb copy retains only in-frame clones and omits some. The sample lists about 56,000 clones, around 96% occurring once. Input material: PBMCs. The chain links TRBV5-1 to TRBJ1-2, with 7 bases that match TRBD1. The receptor's source is a human donor in good health. Some clones in this sample may be carry-over from other donors' samples. The CDR3: CASGTANYGYTF. The CDR3 region has the DNA TGCGCCAGTGGGACAGCAAACTATGGCTACACCTTC.